Listed here is a single TCR beta chain. The antigen remains undetermined. The source of the sample is a study of T cells in Graves' hyperthyroidism and ophthalmopathy. The CDR3 contains 12 residues. Between the trimmed V and J ends, which lost 7 bases and 2 bases, there was a span of 9 bases. Using RNA transcripts as the source, TCR beta CDR3 regions were amplified. The TCR CDR3 first-round RT-PCR relied on the HTBI primer set. TCRdb reanalysed the multiplex PCR reads using MiXCR and keeps one entry per CDR3 protein. Counted here are 250,000 to 300,000 distinct CDR3 sequences, roughly an eighth occurring once; the ten biggest clones make up roughly 7.9%. The study, taken as a whole, reports: Classification by a 13 V-J model distinguished ophthalmopathy from stable hyperthyroidism.

V and J are TRBV12-3 or TRBV12-4 and TRBJ2-7; D gene ambiguous. This receptor was obtained from a woman aged 40-49 years with Graves' hyperthyroidism. Sequencing was carried out using blood. The CDR3 protein is CASTNPTYEQYF. The CDR3 DNA follows: TGTGCCAGCACCAACCCCACCTACGAGCAGTACTTC.